The 18 T cell receptor beta chains given below trace back to one sample, sequenced in a study of human versus mouse CDR3 diversity and MHC coevolution. The repertoire was sequenced with immunoSEQ multiplex PCR; TCRdb's copy has only in-frame clones and lacks some. The table records about 73,000 clones, around 92% of them present only once. What was sequenced was naive CD4+ T cells from blood. Subset: CD45RO-negative CD62L-positive naive CD4 T cells. All receptors come from a person aged 25-75 years in good health.

This chain joins TRBV10-3 and TRBJ1-3, with D possibly TRBD1 on 5 matching bases. The CDR3 is 14 amino acids. The V and J ends lost 10 bases and 2 bases respectively, with 15 bases between them. The germline CDR1 and CDR2 sequences are ENHRY and SYGVKD. The CDR3: CATRAGVAGNTIYF. Here the CDR3 DNA reads TGTGCCACGCGAGCGGGGGTGGCTGGAAACACCATATATTTT.

CDR3 loop: CASRSGGQETQYF. CDR3 nucleotides: TGTGCCAGCAGAAGTGGAGGCCAAGAGACCCAGTACTTC. The J gene is TRBJ2-5, the V gene TRBV11-2; the D gene is possibly TRBD2 (5 bases). The V end was cut by 6 bases, the J end by 1 base, with 9 bases between. CDR1 and CDR2 from the germline V gene are SGHAT and FQNNGV. The CDR3 is 13 residues long.

The chain joins TRBV5-1 to TRBJ2-3; D ambiguous. The CDR3 consists of 12 residues. V lost 4 bases and J lost 6, with 9 bases in between. The V gene's germline CDR1 is SGHRS and CDR2 YFSETQ. DNA of the CDR3: TGCGCCAGCAGCCTTACTACGGATACGCAGTATTTT. This gives the protein CASSLTTDTQYF. Full variable domain (missing parts from reference TRBV5-1 and TRBJ2-3): KAGVTQTPRYLIKTRGQQVTLSCSPISGHRSVSWYQQTPGQGLQFLFEYFSETQRNKGNFPGRFSGRQFSNSRSEMNVSTLELGDSALYLCASSLTTDTQYFGPGTRLTVL.

The chain employs TRBV6-1 and TRBJ2-7, with 9 nucleotides matching TRBD1. Germline V gene data show CDR1 as MNHNS and CDR2 as SASEGT. The trim removed 7 bases at V and 0 bases at J, leaving 1 base unmatched. The CDR3 is made up of 13 amino acids. CDR3 sequence reads: CASKQGASYEQYF. CDR3 nucleotides: TGTGCCAGCAAACAGGGGGCCTCCTACGAGCAGTACTTC.

The chain combines TRBV7-6 with TRBJ2-7; D gene unclear. The ends were cut back, 0 bases at V and 6 bases at J, with 15 bases in the middle. CDR1 is SGHVS and CDR2 is FNYEAQ in the germline V gene. This CDR3 contains 15 residues. The CDR3: CASSLAPQLSGEQYF. In DNA, the CDR3 is TGTGCCAGCAGCTTAGCGCCACAGTTATCCGGCGAGCAGTACTTC.

This chain joins TRBV6-1 and TRBJ2-1, with D tentatively TRBD1 (6 bases). V shed 4 bases and J shed 4 bases, with 17 bases lying between them. The CDR3 length is 16 residues. Germline values: CDR1 MNHNS, CDR2 SASEGT. This chain's CDR3 is CASSGGRVLAYNEQFF. CDR3 nucleotide sequence: TGTGCCAGCAGTGGGGGGCGGGTTTTAGCGTACAATGAGCAGTTCTTC.

The chain recombines TRBV7-6 with TRBJ2-6, with unresolved D. V gave up 8 bases and J gave up 0 bases, with 11 bases separating them. This CDR3 comprises 15 residues. CDR1 is SGHVS and CDR2 is FNYEAQ in the germline V gene. This chain's CDR3 is CASGQPYSGANVLTF. The CDR3 nucleotides are TGTGCCAGCGGGCAGCCTTACTCTGGGGCCAACGTCCTGACTTTC.

This clone occurred once. V usage is TRBV5-1 and J usage is TRBJ2-5; 8 nucleotides agree with TRBD2. Gene TRBJ2-7 matches the end of the DNA better, so the J call may be wrong. Germline CDR1 and CDR2: SGHRS and YFSETQ. CDR3 length equals 15 residues. In nucleotides, the CDR3 is TGCGCCAGCAGCCCCGCCCGGGGGGGAGCCTACGAGCAGTACTTC. Protein product: CASSPARGGAYEQYF.

The chain recombines TRBV7-8 with TRBJ2-7, with a tentative D call TRBD1 (5 bases). Germline values: CDR1 SGHVS, CDR2 FQNEAQ. The ends were cut back, 3 bases at V and 7 bases at J, with 10 bases in the middle. The length of the CDR3 is 12 residues. CDR3 amino acids: CASSLIQGEQYF. CDR3 nucleotides: TGTGCCAGCAGCTTGATTCAGGGAGAGCAGTACTTC.

This clone occurred once. The chain carries TRBV4-1 and TRBJ2-1, with D possibly matching TRBD2 (6 bases). V was pared by 4 bases and J by 8 bases, with 12 bases between. CDR3 size: 13 residues. Germline loops: CDR1 MGHRA, CDR2 YSYEKL. The CDR3 DNA is TGCGCCAGCAGCCGGGGGTCGGGGGATGAGCAGTTCTTC. Translated: CASSRGSGDEQFF.

Only one count was recorded for this clone. The chain joins TRBV19 to TRBJ1-6; D remains ambiguous. CDR1 LNHDA and CDR2 SQIVND come from the germline V gene (reference sequence). Trimming left V 1 base short and J 8 bases short, with 15 bases between. This CDR3 is built from 16 residues. CDR3 nucleotides: TGTGCCAGTAGTATAGTAGGAGGGCCTAGGGATTCACCCCTCCACTTT. Amino acid sequence: CASSIVGGPRDSPLHF.

The chain uses TRBV5-4 and TRBJ1-2, with a tentative D call TRBD1 (5 bases). There are 13 residues in the CDR3. Germline CDR1 reads SGHNT; CDR2 reads YYREEE (reference sequence). The ends were cut back, 0 bases at V and 8 bases at J, with 11 bases in the middle. CDR3 protein: CASSLESGRGYTF. The CDR3 coding sequence is TGTGCCAGCAGCTTGGAATCAGGGAGGGGCTACACCTTC.

This clone has just one count. The rearrangement links TRBV6-5 to TRBJ1-1, with 9 bases aligning to TRBD1. Trimming at V came to 7 bases and at J to 7 bases, leaving 7 bases not matched to a gene. Per germline, CDR1 MNHEY and CDR2 SVGAGI. The CDR3 is 13 amino acids. For the CDR3, the DNA is TGTGCCAGCAACACAGGGGGCCGGAATGAAGCTTTCTTT. Translated, it gives CASNTGGRNEAFF.

In DNA, the CDR3 is TGTGCCAGCAGTTCCCGGACTAGCGGGGGCTACAATGAGCAGTTCTTC. Translation: CASSSRTSGGYNEQFF. V gene TRBV2 combines with J gene TRBJ2-1; 13 bases agree with TRBD2. Germline loops: CDR1 SNHLY, CDR2 FYNNEI. There are 16 residues in the CDR3. Unmatched junction bases numbered 4, after V lost 5 bases and J lost 3 bases.

This clone appeared a single time. This chain connects TRBV6-6 to TRBJ2-5; perhaps TRBD1 as D (5 bases). The end of the DNA fits TRBJ2-7 better, so the J call may be wrong. CDR1 and CDR2 from the germline V gene are MNHNY and SVGAGI (reference sequence). The CDR3 is 14 residues long. The CDR3 nucleotides read TGTGCCAGCAGTTACACCGTGGGGCTCTACGAGCAGTACTTC. It translates to CASSYTVGLYEQYF.

The chain joins TRBV7-9 to TRBJ1-2, with TRBD1 matching 7 bases. Germline CDR1 and CDR2: SEHNR and FQNEAQ (reference sequence). This CDR3 is 15 amino acids long. V dropped 0 bases and J dropped 5; count of bases not matched to a gene: 6. CDR3 sequence reads: CASSLAGQRLYGYTF. CDR3 coding DNA: TGTGCCAGCAGCTTAGCGGGACAGCGACTTTATGGCTACACCTTC.

The chain joins TRBV9 to TRBJ2-5, with 9 positions matching TRBD2. This CDR3 has 13 residues. V was pared by 7 bases and J by 2 bases, with 3 bases of the junction left unmatched. Per germline, CDR1 SGDLS and CDR2 YYNGEE. Here the CDR3 DNA reads TGTGCCAGCGGGAGCGGGGGGCAAGAGACCCAGTACTTC. Translated, it gives CASGSGGQETQYF.

The CDR3 bases are TGTGCCAGCAGCTTGGCAATAGGAGGGATCAACGAGCAGTACTTC. This sequence encodes CASSLAIGGINEQYF. The chain employs TRBV5-4 and TRBJ2-7, with a possible D match to TRBD2 (6 bases). The CDR3 runs 15 residues. V was pared by 0 bases and J by 5 bases, with 15 bases between. Germline V gene sequence: CDR1 SGHNT, CDR2 YYREEE (reference sequence).